The sample holds a few counts of the clone carrying this TCR beta chain. The data derive from a study of blood T cell repertoires in COVID-19. The wider study: PBMCs, B-cell-depleted T cells, or T cells provided the cDNA or gDNA that made up the material.

Germline CDR1 and CDR2: MNHEY and SVGEGT. Trimming pared 0 bases from V and 10 bases from J, leaving 7 bases between. This CDR3 comprises 13 residues. TCRdb keeps only in-frame clones here, not all; method: immunoSEQ multiplex PCR. The sample shows tens of thousands of clones, 90% of them seen only once. Material for sequencing was peripheral blood. This chain links TRBV6-2 or TRBV6-3 with TRBJ1-6; D is unclear. The sequence was collected from a human donor with active COVID-19. The donor label of this sample is uncertain. CDR3 DNA: TGTGCCAGCAGTTACTCGGTGGCCTCACCCCTCCACTTT. Amino acid sequence: CASSYSVASPLHF.